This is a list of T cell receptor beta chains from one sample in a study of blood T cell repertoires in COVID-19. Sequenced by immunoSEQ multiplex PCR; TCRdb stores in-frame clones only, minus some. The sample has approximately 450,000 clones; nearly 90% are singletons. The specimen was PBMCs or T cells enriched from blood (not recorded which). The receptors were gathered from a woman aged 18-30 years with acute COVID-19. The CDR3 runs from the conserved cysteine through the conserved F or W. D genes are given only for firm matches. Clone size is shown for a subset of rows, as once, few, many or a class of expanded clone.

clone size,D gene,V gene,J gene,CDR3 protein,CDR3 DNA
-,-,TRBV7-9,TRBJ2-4,CASSLAFIGGAKNIQYF,TGTGCCAGCAGCTTAGCCTTCATTGGCGGAGCCAAAAACATTCAGTACTTC
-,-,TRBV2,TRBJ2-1,CASSREEGGSFYNEQFF,TGTGCCAGCAGCCGAGAGGAGGGGGGGAGCTTCTACAATGAGCAGTTCTTC
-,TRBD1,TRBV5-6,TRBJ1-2,CASSSGRQGARSYTF,TGTGCCAGCAGCTCCGGACGGCAGGGGGCGCGAAGCTACACCTTC
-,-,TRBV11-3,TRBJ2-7,CASSLEMGREQYF,TGTGCCAGCAGCTTAGAAATGGGCCGAGAGCAGTACTTC
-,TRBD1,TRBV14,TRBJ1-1,CASSLRRGQGNTEAFF,TGTGCCAGCAGCCTTAGGAGAGGACAGGGGAACACTGAAGCTTTCTTT
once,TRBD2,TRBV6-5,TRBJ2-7,CASSYASGTSSYEQYF,TGTGCCAGCAGTTACGCCTCCGGGACTAGCTCCTACGAGCAGTACTTC
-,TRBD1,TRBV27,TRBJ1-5,CASSYTGGSNQPQHF,TGTGCCAGCAGTTACACAGGGGGTAGCAATCAGCCCCAGCATTTT
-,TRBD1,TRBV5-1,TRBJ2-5,CASSPGTGQETQYF,TGCGCCAGCAGCCCCGGGACAGGCCAAGAGACCCAGTACTTC
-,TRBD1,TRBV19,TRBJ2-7,CASSIARDRYYEQYF,TGTGCCAGTAGTATAGCACGGGACAGGTACTACGAGCAGTACTTC
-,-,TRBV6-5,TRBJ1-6,CASSWRRTTNSPLHF,TGTGCCAGCAGTTGGAGGAGGACGACGAATTCACCCCTCCACTTT
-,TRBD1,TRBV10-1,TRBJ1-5,CASSTGDANQPQHF,TGCGCCAGCAGCACAGGGGATGCTAATCAGCCCCAGCATTTT
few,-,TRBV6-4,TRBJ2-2,CASSERTDTGELFF,TGTGCCAGCAGTGAAAGGACAGACACCGGGGAGCTGTTTTTT
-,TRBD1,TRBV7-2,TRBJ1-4,CASSVTGVAEKLFF,TGTGCCAGCAGCGTGACAGGGGTCGCTGAAAAACTGTTTTTT
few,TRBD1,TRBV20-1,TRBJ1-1,CSASRTGTANFF,TGCAGTGCTAGTCGCACCGGGACAGCCAATTTCTTT
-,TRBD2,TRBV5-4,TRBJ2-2,CASSSTSGSPGELFF,TGTGCCAGCAGCTCGACTAGCGGGAGTCCCGGGGAGCTGTTTTTT
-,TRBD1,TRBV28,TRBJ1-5,CASSSGQGRWANQPQHF,TGTGCCAGCAGTTCGGGACAGGGAAGATGGGCGAATCAGCCCCAGCATTTT
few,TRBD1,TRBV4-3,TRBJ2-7,CASSQDLLPGQGKYEQYF,TGCGCCAGCAGCCAAGATCTTCTACCGGGACAGGGGAAGTACGAGCAGTACTTC
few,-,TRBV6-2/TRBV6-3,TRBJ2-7,CASSPGTDVTYEQYF,TGTGCCAGCAGCCCAGGGACTGACGTAACCTACGAGCAGTACTTC
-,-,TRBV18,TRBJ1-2,CASSAGTNSYTF,TGTGCCAGCTCAGCCGGGACAAACTCCTACACCTTC
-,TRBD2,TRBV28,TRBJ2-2,CASSAFLAEANTGELFF,TGTGCCAGCAGTGCCTTCCTAGCGGAAGCTAACACCGGGGAGCTGTTTTTT
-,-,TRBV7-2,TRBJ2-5,CASSFERDTGETQYF,TGTGCCAGCAGCTTCGAGCGGGACACGGGAGAGACCCAGTACTTC
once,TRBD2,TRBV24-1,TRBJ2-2,CATSDRLAGGTGELFF,TGTGCCACCAGTGATCGACTAGCGGGAGGCACCGGGGAGCTGTTTTTT
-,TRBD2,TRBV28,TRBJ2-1,CASSLGASGTAEQFF,TGTGCCAGCAGTTTAGGTGCTAGCGGGACGGCTGAGCAGTTCTTC
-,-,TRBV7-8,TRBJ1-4,CASSSPGGREKLFF,TGTGCCAGCAGCTCCCCGGGAGGGCGGGAAAAACTGTTTTTT
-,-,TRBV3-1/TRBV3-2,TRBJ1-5,CASSRGIEDTRGLSNQPQHF,TGTGCCAGCAGCCGAGGAATAGAGGACACCAGGGGCCTAAGCAATCAGCCCCAGCATTTT
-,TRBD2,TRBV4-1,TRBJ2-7,CASSQLAGGRKNEQYF,TGCGCCAGCAGCCAGCTAGCGGGGGGGCGGAAGAACGAGCAGTACTTC
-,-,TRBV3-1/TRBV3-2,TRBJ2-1,CASSPTQTRSYNEQFF,TGTGCCAGCAGCCCGACTCAAACCCGGTCCTACAATGAGCAGTTCTTC
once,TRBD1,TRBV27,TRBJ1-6,CASSLIVVAGGRNSPLHF,TGTGCCAGCAGTTTAATAGTGGTGGCAGGGGGCAGGAATTCACCCCTCCACTTT
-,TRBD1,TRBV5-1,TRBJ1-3,CASSLGTGGNTIYF,TGCGCCAGCAGCTTGGGGACAGGAGGAAACACCATATATTTT
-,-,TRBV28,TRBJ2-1,CASSFRGEQFF,TGTGCCAGCAGTTTTAGGGGGGAGCAGTTCTTC
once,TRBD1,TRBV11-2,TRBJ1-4,CASSQRTGGDEKLFF,TGTGCCAGCAGCCAAAGAACAGGGGGCGATGAAAAACTGTTTTTT
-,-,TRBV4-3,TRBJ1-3,CASSQDLVRASGNTIYF,TGCGCCAGCAGCCAAGATTTAGTCAGGGCGTCTGGAAACACCATATATTTT
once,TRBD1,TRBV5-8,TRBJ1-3,CASSSTGRKGNSGNTIYF,TGTGCCAGCAGCTCGACAGGGAGAAAAGGAAACTCTGGAAACACCATATATTTT
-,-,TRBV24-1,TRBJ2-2,CATSDPTGKNYRELFF,TGTGCCACCAGTGACCCTACAGGGAAAAACTACCGGGAGCTGTTTTTT
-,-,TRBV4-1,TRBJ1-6,CATAEDGGISPLHF,TGCGCCACCGCGGAAGACGGCGGTATCTCACCCCTCCACTTT
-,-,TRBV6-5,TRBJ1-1,CASSYSVDSLGTEAFF,TGTGCCAGCAGTTACTCGGTGGACAGTCTCGGCACTGAAGCTTTCTTT
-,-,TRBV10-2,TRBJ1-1,CASAGQMNTEAFF,TGCGCCAGCGCCGGACAGATGAACACTGAAGCTTTCTTT
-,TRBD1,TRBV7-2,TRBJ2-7,CASSLNRGVEEQYF,TGTGCCAGCAGCTTAAACAGGGGAGTGGAGGAGCAGTACTTC
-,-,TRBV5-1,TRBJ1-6,CASSPFGGGSYNSPLHF,TGCGCCAGCAGCCCGTTCGGTGGGGGGTCCTATAATTCACCCCTCCACTTT
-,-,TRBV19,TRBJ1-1,CASSPRPLNTEAFF,TGTGCCAGTAGTCCTAGACCCTTGAACACTGAAGCTTTCTTT
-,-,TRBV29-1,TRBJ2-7,CSVGQRGDEQYF,TGCAGCGTCGGACAGCGGGGCGACGAGCAGTACTTC
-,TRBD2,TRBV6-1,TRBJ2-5,CASSELSLAGETQYF,TGTGCCAGCAGTGAACTGTCCCTAGCGGGGGAGACCCAGTACTTC
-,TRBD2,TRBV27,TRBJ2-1,CASSSRTSGGAPFF,TGTGCCAGCAGTTCCCGGACTAGCGGGGGGGCCCCGTTCTTC
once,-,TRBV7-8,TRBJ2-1,CASSLGSSLYNEQFF,TGTGCCAGCAGCTTAGGGTCAAGCCTCTACAATGAGCAGTTCTTC
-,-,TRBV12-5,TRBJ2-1,CASARTPYNEQFF,TGTGCTAGTGCACGGACTCCATACAATGAGCAGTTCTTC
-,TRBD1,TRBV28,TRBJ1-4,CASSRKDGRGRREKLFF,TGTGCCAGCAGCCGCAAGGACGGCAGGGGGCGGCGGGAAAAACTGTTTTTT
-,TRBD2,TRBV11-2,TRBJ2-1,CASRRLAGLGNEQFF,TGTGCCAGCAGACGACTAGCGGGATTGGGCAATGAGCAGTTCTTC
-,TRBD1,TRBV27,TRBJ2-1,CASRKHRGPGRDVNEQFF,TGTGCCAGCAGAAAACACAGGGGGCCGGGACGAGACGTTAATGAGCAGTTCTTC
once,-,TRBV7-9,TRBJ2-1,CASSLRGLEDNEQFF,TGTGCCAGCAGCCTAAGGGGACTGGAAGACAATGAGCAGTTCTTC
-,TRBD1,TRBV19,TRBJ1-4,CASSQQGATNEKLFF,TGTGCCAGTAGCCAACAGGGGGCAACTAATGAAAAACTGTTTTTT
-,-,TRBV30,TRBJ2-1,CAWSVGVEQFF,TGTGCCTGGAGTGTAGGGGTCGAGCAGTTCTTC
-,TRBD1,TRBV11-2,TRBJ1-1,CASSLGRGFEAFF,TGTGCCAGCAGCTTGGGCAGGGGGTTTGAAGCTTTCTTT